These T cell receptor beta chains were read from a single sample in a study of control samples from healthy donors and cancer patients. The data were produced by immunoSEQ multiplex PCR, yet TCRdb's version contains in-frame clones alone and is incomplete. In the table there are 100,000 to 150,000 clones, approximately 92% of which are singletons. The sequenced material came from blood. These receptors were collected from a man aged 18 to 29 in good health. The CDR3 runs from the conserved cysteine through the conserved F or W. The D gene is left open where the match is weak. For some rows the clone size is stated as once, few or many, or as a class when expanded; others skip it.

CDR3nt | CDR3aa | d_gene | abundance | j_gene | v_gene
TGTGCCAGCAGTTTATACTGGTCCCAAGGGGGCGTGAGCAATGAGCAGTTCTTC | CASSLYWSQGGVSNEQFF | TRBD1 | NA | TRBJ2-1 | TRBV28
TGTGCCAGCAGTGACTCTAGCGGGGGGGCGCCAGATACGCAGTATTTT | CASSDSSGGAPDTQYF | TRBD2 | once | TRBJ2-3 | TRBV6-4
TGTGCCAGTAGTGTGCCCGGGACAGCGGCGGAGGCTTTCTTT | CASSVPGTAAEAFF | TRBD1 | NA | TRBJ1-1 | TRBV19
TGTGCCAGCAGCTCACTAGCGGGAGAGGACAATGAGCAGTTCTTC | CASSSLAGEDNEQFF | TRBD2 | NA | TRBJ2-1 | TRBV5-4
TGTGCCAGCAGCTTAGGAGCAGGGATCTATCAGCCCCAGCATTTT | CASSLGAGIYQPQHF | NA | once | TRBJ1-5 | TRBV7-9
TGCGCCAGCAGTCAAGGGGGGACGCCTAACTACAATGAGCAGTTCTTC | CASSQGGTPNYNEQFF | NA | NA | TRBJ2-1 | TRBV23-1
TGTGCCAGCTGGAGGGACAGGGGAGATCAGCCCCAGCATTTT | CASWRDRGDQPQHF | TRBD1 | NA | TRBJ1-5 | TRBV6-6
TGTGCCAGCTCACCTTACAGGGGGAGGCAGCCCCAGCATTTT | CASSPYRGRQPQHF | TRBD1 | NA | TRBJ1-5 | TRBV18
TGTGCCAGCAGAACCGGGACAGGGTCCTATGGCTACACCTTC | CASRTGTGSYGYTF | TRBD1 | NA | TRBJ1-2 | TRBV27
TGTGCCAGCAGCCAGGACAGATCCTACGAGCAGTACTTC | CASSQDRSYEQYF | NA | NA | TRBJ2-7 | TRBV12-3/TRBV12-4
TGTGCCAGCAGTGAAGGTCAGACTAAACTAGCCAAAAACATTCAGTACTTC | CASSEGQTKLAKNIQYF | NA | NA | TRBJ2-4 | TRBV6-1
TGTGCCAGCAGTGACACTTCCGGGAACACTGAAGCTTTCTTT | CASSDTSGNTEAFF | NA | NA | TRBJ1-1 | TRBV2
TGCGCCAGCAGCCGAACGGACAGGGGACGACACTATTACAATGAGCAGTTCTTC | CASSRTDRGRHYYNEQFF | TRBD1 | NA | TRBJ2-1 | TRBV4-3
TGTGCCAGCAGCTTAACGGGGCGGGACACAGATACGCAGTATTTT | CASSLTGRDTDTQYF | NA | NA | TRBJ2-3 | TRBV7-3
TGTGCCACCAGCAGAGAGATAGGGCAGGGGGCGGGTTTAGGCACAGATACGCAGTATTTT | CATSREIGQGAGLGTDTQYF | TRBD1 | NA | TRBJ2-3 | TRBV15
TGTGCCAGCAGTTCACGGACAGGGCGATGGTCATATAGCAATCAGCCCCAGCATTTT | CASSSRTGRWSYSNQPQHF | TRBD1 | NA | TRBJ1-5 | TRBV28
TGTGCCAGCAGCTTAGATAAATGGGGTTCAGTCGACACTGAAGCTTTCTTT | CASSLDKWGSVDTEAFF | NA | few | TRBJ1-1 | TRBV11-3
TGCAGCGACACAGGGTCCGCGAACTATGGCTACACCTTC | CSDTGSANYGYTF | NA | NA | TRBJ1-2 | TRBV29-1
TGTGCCAGCAGGAGGACAGAGAACACTGAAGCTTTCTTT | CASRRTENTEAFF | NA | once | TRBJ1-1 | TRBV2
TGTGCCAGCAGCCCCGAAGGACAGTTTAATGAAAAACTGTTTTTT | CASSPEGQFNEKLFF | NA | NA | TRBJ1-4 | TRBV5-4
TGTGCCAGCAGTGTGGGGGATACGCAGTATTTT | CASSVGDTQYF | NA | NA | TRBJ2-3 | TRBV25-1
TGCGCCAGCAGCTTCCACTTCCGGGACAGGGGGCCGCCGGCCGGGGAGCTGTTTTTT | CASSFHFRDRGPPAGELFF | TRBD1 | NA | TRBJ2-2 | TRBV5-1
TGCGCCAGCAGTGTGCCCGGCACAGATACGCAGTATTTT | CASSVPGTDTQYF | NA | NA | TRBJ2-3 | TRBV10-2
TGCGCCAGCAGCTCCTTAACAGGGGGGGCGGATACGCAGTATTTT | CASSSLTGGADTQYF | NA | once | TRBJ2-3 | TRBV5-1
TGTGCCAGCACCCCAGGGGGGCAGGGTACGCAGTATTTT | CASTPGGQGTQYF | NA | NA | TRBJ2-3 | TRBV7-3
TGCGCCAGCAACCTAAGGGACGGTGAAAACTATGGCTACACCTTC | CASNLRDGENYGYTF | NA | NA | TRBJ1-2 | TRBV4-1
TGTGCCAGCAGTGTTGGGGGTAGCAATCAGCCCCAGCATTTT | CASSVGGSNQPQHF | NA | NA | TRBJ1-5 | TRBV5-5
TGCGCCAGCAGCTTGACAGGGGGAGGCCACAATGAGCAGTTCTTC | CASSLTGGGHNEQFF | TRBD1 | NA | TRBJ2-1 | TRBV5-1
TGCGCCAGCAGCTTGGGGCAGACCGGGGAGCTGTTTTTT | CASSLGQTGELFF | NA | NA | TRBJ2-2 | TRBV5-1
TGTGCCAGCAGTGCTTATCAGGGGGCCTATGGCTACACCTTC | CASSAYQGAYGYTF | TRBD1 | NA | TRBJ1-2 | TRBV2
TGCGCCAGCAGCTTGAGCAGGGGCGGCGACACTGAAGCTTTCTTT | CASSLSRGGDTEAFF | NA | NA | TRBJ1-1 | TRBV5-1
TGTGCCACCAGCAAAGGACTAGGGGCTGACAATGAGCAGTTCTTC | CATSKGLGADNEQFF | TRBD2 | NA | TRBJ2-1 | TRBV15
TGTGCCAGCAGTTACAAACTCTCTGGAAACACCATATATTTT | CASSYKLSGNTIYF | NA | NA | TRBJ1-3 | TRBV6-2/TRBV6-3
TGTGCCAGCAGCCCGCGGGGGACATCCGACCCTGGAAACACCATATATTTT | CASSPRGTSDPGNTIYF | NA | NA | TRBJ1-3 | TRBV7-2
TGTGCCAGCAGCTCCGGGACAGGATACACTGAAGCTTTCTTT | CASSSGTGYTEAFF | TRBD1 | once | TRBJ1-1 | TRBV3-1/TRBV3-2
TGTGCCAGTAGTATAGAGACGGGCAGACCCAATCAGCCCCAGCATTTT | CASSIETGRPNQPQHF | NA | once | TRBJ1-5 | TRBV19
TGCGCCAGCGCGGGGGGGACAGAAAATTTACATGAGCAGTTCTTC | CASAGGTENLHEQFF | TRBD2 | NA | TRBJ2-1 | TRBV5-1
TGTGCCAGCAGTGGGCGCACCATATATTTT | CASSGRTIYF | NA | NA | TRBJ1-3 | TRBV6-6
TGTGCCAGCAGCGGGACTAGCGGGGGTTCAGATACGCAGTATTTT | CASSGTSGGSDTQYF | TRBD2 | once | TRBJ2-3 | TRBV11-2
TGTGCCAGCAGTGTTCTTTATGAGCAGTTCTTC | CASSVLYEQFF | NA | NA | TRBJ2-1 | TRBV2
TGTGCCAGCAGCACACAGGGGGGGCTTTATAGCAATCAGCCCCAGCATTTT | CASSTQGGLYSNQPQHF | TRBD1 | once | TRBJ1-5 | TRBV7-2
TGTGCCAGCAGTTCGGCCAGGACCGGCAATCAGCCCCAGCATTTT | CASSSARTGNQPQHF | NA | NA | TRBJ1-5 | TRBV28
TGTGCCACCAGCGCAGCGAATGAGCAGTTCTTC | CATSAANEQFF | NA | NA | TRBJ2-1 | TRBV15
TGTGCCAGCAGTACCGGCGTTCATAGCAATCAGCCCCAGCATTTT | CASSTGVHSNQPQHF | NA | NA | TRBJ1-5 | TRBV6-5
TGTGCCAGCAGCTTGTCAGTAACTTCAACTAATGAAAAACTGTTTTTT | CASSLSVTSTNEKLFF | NA | once | TRBJ1-4 | TRBV5-5
TGTGCCAGCTCACCACAAGGCTGGGCTGAGCAGTTCTTC | CASSPQGWAEQFF | NA | NA | TRBJ2-1 | TRBV18
TGCGCCAGCAGCCTTTTACAGGGGTACGCAGGGATAAGCTATGGCTACACCTTC | CASSLLQGYAGISYGYTF | TRBD1 | NA | TRBJ1-2 | TRBV4-1
TGCGCCAGCAGCAATCCGACTAAAGCCGGGGAGCTGTTTTTT | CASSNPTKAGELFF | NA | NA | TRBJ2-2 | TRBV5-1
TGCGCCACCTCCGGAGGGTGGGCAGCACGAGGGGAAAAACTGTTTTTT | CATSGGWAARGEKLFF | NA | NA | TRBJ1-4 | TRBV10-2
TGTGCCAGCAGTTACTCATACTGGGGTGCGGAGGATGGCTACACCTTC | CASSYSYWGAEDGYTF | NA | NA | TRBJ1-2 | TRBV6-5
TGTGCCAGTAACTCCGGACTAGCGGGATATGACAATGAGCAGTTCTTC | CASNSGLAGYDNEQFF | TRBD2 | NA | TRBJ2-1 | TRBV19
TGTGCCAGCGGGACTAGCGAGGGAATAGATACGCAGTATTTT | CASGTSEGIDTQYF | TRBD2 | once | TRBJ2-3 | TRBV27
TGTGCCAGTAGTAGGGCGGTAAATCAGCCCCAGCATTTT | CASSRAVNQPQHF | NA | NA | TRBJ1-5 | TRBV19